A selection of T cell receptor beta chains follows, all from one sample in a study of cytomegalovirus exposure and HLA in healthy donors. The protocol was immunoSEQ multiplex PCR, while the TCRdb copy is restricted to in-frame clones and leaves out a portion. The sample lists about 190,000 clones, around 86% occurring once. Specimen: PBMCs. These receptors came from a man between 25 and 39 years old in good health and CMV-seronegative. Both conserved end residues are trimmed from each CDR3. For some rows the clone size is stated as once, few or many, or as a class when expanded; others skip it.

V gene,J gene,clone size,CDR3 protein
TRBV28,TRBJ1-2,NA,ASFKADRRYT
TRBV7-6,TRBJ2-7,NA,ASSQQAYRGHEQY
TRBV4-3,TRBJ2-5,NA,ASSRQTNPQETQY
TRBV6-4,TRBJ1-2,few,ASSDTDSNYGYT
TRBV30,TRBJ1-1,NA,AWDPRGTEAF
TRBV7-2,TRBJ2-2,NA,ASQRGEATGELF
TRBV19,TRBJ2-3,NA,ASKQGADTQY
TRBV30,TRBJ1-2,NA,AWAGTGDYGYT
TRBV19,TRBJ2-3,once,ASSIRGTERTDTQY
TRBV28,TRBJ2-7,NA,ASSFSGTGYDEQY
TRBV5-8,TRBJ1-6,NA,ASSLDGTGRSSTSPLH
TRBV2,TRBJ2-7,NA,ASSTQGAIYEQY
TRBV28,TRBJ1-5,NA,ASAGSGQPQH
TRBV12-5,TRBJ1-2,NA,ASSGANYGYT
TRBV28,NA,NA,ASSFGQGVYEQY
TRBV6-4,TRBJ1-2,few,ASTFNRTGNYGYT
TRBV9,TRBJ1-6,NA,ASSADRPYNSPLH
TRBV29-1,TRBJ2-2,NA,SVGGGTVTRTGELF
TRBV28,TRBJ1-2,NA,ASITISGQGNYGYT
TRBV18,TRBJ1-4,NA,ASSPSLIRGVEKLF
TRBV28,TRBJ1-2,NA,ASSSPGQGAYGYT
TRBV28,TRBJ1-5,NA,ASKRLDVGNQPQH
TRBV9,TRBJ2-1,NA,ASSATGLADYNEQF
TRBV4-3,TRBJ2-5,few,ASSQDRGFQETQY
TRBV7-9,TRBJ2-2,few,SSSSPGLAGGPSRELF
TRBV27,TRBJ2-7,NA,ASSLFFRASEQY
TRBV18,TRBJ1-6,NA,ASSPLDRRPNSPLH
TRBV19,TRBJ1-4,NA,ASSIWALNEKLF
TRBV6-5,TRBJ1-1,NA,ASSYSYRGAF
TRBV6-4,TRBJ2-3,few,ASSDSSQAGGADTQY
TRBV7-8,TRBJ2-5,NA,ASSHGLAGVGETQY
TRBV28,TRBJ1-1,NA,ASRIMNTEAF
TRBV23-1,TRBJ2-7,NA,ASSQYRGEYYEQY
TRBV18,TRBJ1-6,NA,ASSPESYNSPLH
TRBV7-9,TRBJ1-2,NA,SSSRTGYGYT
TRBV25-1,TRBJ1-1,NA,ASIEGGNTEAF
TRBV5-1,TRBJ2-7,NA,ASSQDYEQY
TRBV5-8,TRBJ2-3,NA,ASSFRGNSADTQY
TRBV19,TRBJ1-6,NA,ASSGTFNSPLH
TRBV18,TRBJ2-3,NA,ASSLGTGLTDTQY
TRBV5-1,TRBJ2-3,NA,ASSWGLAGVGLSTDTQY
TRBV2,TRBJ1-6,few,ASSEPSEGNSPLH
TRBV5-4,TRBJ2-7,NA,ASSWGRVTYEQY
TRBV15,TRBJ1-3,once,ATSVDRAAGNTIY
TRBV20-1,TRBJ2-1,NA,SASLQRLQF